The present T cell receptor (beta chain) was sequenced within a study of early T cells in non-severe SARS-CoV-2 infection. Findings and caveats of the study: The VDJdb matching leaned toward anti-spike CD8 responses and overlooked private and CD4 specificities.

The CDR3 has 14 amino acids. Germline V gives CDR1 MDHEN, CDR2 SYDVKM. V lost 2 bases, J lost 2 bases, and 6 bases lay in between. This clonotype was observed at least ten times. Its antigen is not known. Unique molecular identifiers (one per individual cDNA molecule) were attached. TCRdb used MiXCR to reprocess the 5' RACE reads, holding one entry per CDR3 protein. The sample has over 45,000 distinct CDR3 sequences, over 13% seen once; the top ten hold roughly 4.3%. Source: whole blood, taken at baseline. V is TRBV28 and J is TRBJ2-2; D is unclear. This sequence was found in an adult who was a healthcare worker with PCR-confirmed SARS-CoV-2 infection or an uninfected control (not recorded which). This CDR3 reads CASSLAHNTGELFF. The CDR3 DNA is TGTGCCAGCAGTTTAGCACATAACACCGGGGAGCTGTTTTTT.